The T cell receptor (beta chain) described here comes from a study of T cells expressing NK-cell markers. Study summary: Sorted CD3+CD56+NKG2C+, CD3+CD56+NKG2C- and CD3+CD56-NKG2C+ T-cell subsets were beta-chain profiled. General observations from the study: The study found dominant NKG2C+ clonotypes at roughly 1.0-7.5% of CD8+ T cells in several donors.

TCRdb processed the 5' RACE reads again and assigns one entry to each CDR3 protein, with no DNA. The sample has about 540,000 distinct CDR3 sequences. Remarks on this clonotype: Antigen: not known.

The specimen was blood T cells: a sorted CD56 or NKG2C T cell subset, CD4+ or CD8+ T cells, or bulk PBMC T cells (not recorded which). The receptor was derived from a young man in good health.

CDR3 amino acids: CASTPTFPSGNEQFF. The chain recombines TRBV6-1 with TRBJ2-1; TCRdb lists TRBD1, though no DNA is available to test this call. Germline CDR1 and CDR2: MNHNS and SASEGT. The length of the CDR3 is 15 residues.